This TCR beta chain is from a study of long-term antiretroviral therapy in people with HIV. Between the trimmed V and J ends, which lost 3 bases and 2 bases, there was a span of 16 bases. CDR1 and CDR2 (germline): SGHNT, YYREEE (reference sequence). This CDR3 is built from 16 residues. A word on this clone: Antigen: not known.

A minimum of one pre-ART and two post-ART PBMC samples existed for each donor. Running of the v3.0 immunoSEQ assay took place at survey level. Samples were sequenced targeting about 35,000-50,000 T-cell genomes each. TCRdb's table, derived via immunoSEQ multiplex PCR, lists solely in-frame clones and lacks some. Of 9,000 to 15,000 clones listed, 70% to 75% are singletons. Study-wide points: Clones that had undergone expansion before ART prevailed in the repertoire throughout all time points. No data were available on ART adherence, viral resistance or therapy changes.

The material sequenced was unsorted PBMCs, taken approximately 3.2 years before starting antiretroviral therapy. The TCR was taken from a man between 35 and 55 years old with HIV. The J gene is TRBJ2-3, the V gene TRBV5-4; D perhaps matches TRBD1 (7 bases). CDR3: CASSSRGDRYTDTQYF. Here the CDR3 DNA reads TGTGCCAGCAGCTCCAGGGGGGACCGGTACACAGATACGCAGTATTTT. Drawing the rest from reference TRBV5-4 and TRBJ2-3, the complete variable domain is ETGVTQSPTHLIKTRGQQVTLRCSSQSGHNTVSWYQQALGQGPQFIFQYYREEENGRGNFPPRFSGLQFPNYSSELNVNALELDDSALYLCASSSRGDRYTDTQYFGPGTRLTVL.